Presented here are 25 T cell receptor beta chains from one specimen sequenced in a study of cytomegalovirus exposure and HLA in healthy donors (dated by TCRdb to about 2017). Library creation used the immunoSEQ multiplex PCR assay. The multiplex PCR relied on a mix of 60 forward primers for TCR Vbeta segments and 13 reverse primers for TCR Jbeta segments. Held by TCRdb, this immuneACCESS table contains in-frame sequences only and omits some clones. Under half of the omission traces to an unresolved V gene where checked; the cause of the rest is unknown. For this sample the table gives about 200,000 clones, of which roughly 80% were detected only once. The top ten hold 1.2% to 1.5% of the sample. Source material: PBMCs. The source is a girl aged 5-17 years in good health and CMV-seronegative.

The V and J genes are TRBV28 and TRBJ1-5; D unclear. Germline V gives CDR1 MDHEN, CDR2 SYDVKM. Trimming took off 6 bases at V and 0 bases at J, with 6 bases between the two ends. This CDR3 contains 13 residues. The CDR3 protein is CASSSYSNQPQHF. The CDR3 bases are TGTGCCAGCAGCTCCTATAGCAATCAGCCCCAGCATTTT.

This clone was observed a single time. V and J are TRBV10-1 and TRBJ2-2, with TRBD1 as a possible D gene (5 bases). The V end lost 3 bases, the J end lost 6 bases, and 17 bases lay between the germline ends. CDR1 and CDR2 from the germline V gene are WNHNN and SYGVQD (reference sequence). The CDR3 has 16 amino acids. The CDR3 DNA follows: TGCGCCAGCAGTGATCGTGGATCAGGGTCCGCCGGGGAGCTGTTTTTT. Amino acids: CASSDRGSGSAGELFF.

The chain recombines TRBV2 with TRBJ2-1, with a possible D match to TRBD2 (5 bases). V lost 7 bases, J lost 0 bases, and 7 bases lay in between. The CDR3 totals 13 residues. Per germline, CDR1 SNHLY and CDR2 FYNNEI. In nucleotides, the CDR3 is TGTGCCAGCATAGCGTCCTCCTACAATGAGCAGTTCTTC. Its translation: CASIASSYNEQFF. The entire variable domain, with the rest obtained from reference TRBV2 and TRBJ2-1, is as follows: EPEVTQTPSHQVTQMGQEVILRCVPISNHLYFYWYRQILGQKVEFLVSFYNNEISEKSEIFDDQFSVERPDGSNFTLKIRSTKLEDSAMYFCASIASSYNEQFFGPGTRLTVL.

This sequence joins TRBV5-1 and TRBJ1-2, with TRBD1 matching 7 bases. The germline V gene has CDR1 SGHRS and CDR2 YFSETQ. The CDR3 has 14 residues. The trim removed 4 bases at V and 8 bases at J, leaving 11 bases unmatched. The CDR3 sequence: CASSPPDRANGYTF. CDR3 nucleotides: TGCGCCAGCAGCCCCCCCGACAGGGCTAACGGCTACACCTTC. Combining the CDR3 with reference TRBV5-1 and TRBJ1-2 gives the whole variable domain KAGVTQTPRYLIKTRGQQVTLSCSPISGHRSVSWYQQTPGQGLQFLFEYFSETQRNKGNFPGRFSGRQFSNSRSEMNVSTLELGDSALYLCASSPPDRANGYTFGSGTRLTVV.

Here the CDR3 reads CASSPLPDRYNSGNTIYF. The CDR3 DNA reads as TGTGCCAGCTCACCACTCCCGGACAGGTACAACTCTGGAAACACCATATATTTT. V is TRBV18 and J is TRBJ1-3, with 7 bases matching TRBD1. This CDR3 region has 18 residues. Germline V CDR1 and CDR2: KGHSH, LQKENI. The V gene end was trimmed by 1 base and the J gene end by 0 bases; junction bases not matched to a gene: 9.

J is TRBJ1-4 and V is TRBV28; 7 bases map to TRBD1. Germline loops: CDR1 MDHEN, CDR2 SYDVKM. With V trimmed by 6 bases and J by 0 bases, 7 bases remained unmatched. The CDR3 sequence is 16 residues long. CDR3 in DNA: TGTGCCAGCAGCCCCTGGGACAGATCAACTAATGAAAAACTGTTTTTT. Its translation: CASSPWDRSTNEKLFF.

The V call is TRBV6-6, the J call TRBJ1-1, with D uncertain. This CDR3 is 12 amino acids long. V was pared by 3 bases and J by 4 bases, with 6 bases between. Germline V gene data show CDR1 as MNHNY and CDR2 as SVGAGI (reference sequence). The CDR3 DNA sequence: TGTGCCAGCAGTTATACGGGCACTGAAGCTTTCTTT. It encodes CASSYTGTEAFF.

The V call is TRBV7-8, the J call TRBJ2-3; D is perhaps TRBD2 (5 bases). V dropped 1 base and J dropped 5 bases, with 13 bases sitting between them. Germline lookup yields CDR1 SGHVS and CDR2 FQNEAQ. The CDR3 has 15 amino acids. CDR3 sequence: CASSLGVGSGDTQYF. The CDR3 DNA reads as TGTGCCAGCAGCTTAGGGGTGGGGAGTGGAGATACGCAGTATTTT.

About this clone: Sequence at one end of the junction differs from germline and may be a read error. The chain has TRBV14 and TRBJ2-1; 8 bases line up with TRBD2. From germline, CDR1 is SGHDN and CDR2 FVKESK. The CDR3 has 16 residues. CDR3 amino acids: CASSPSGSRSYNGQFF. The DNA of the CDR3 is TGTGCCAGCAGCCCTAGCGGGTCCCGCTCCTACAATGGGCAGTTCTTC. Full variable domain (remainder filled in from reference TRBV14 and TRBJ2-1): EAGVTQFPSHSVIEKGQTVTLRCDPISGHDNLYWYRRVMGKEIKFLLHFVKESKQDESGMPNNRFLAERTGGTYSTLKVQPAELEDSGVYFCASSPSGSRSYNGQFFGPGTRLTVL.

The chain combines TRBV19 with TRBJ1-5; D might be TRBD1 (6 bases). CDR1 LNHDA and CDR2 SQIVND come from the germline V gene (reference sequence). V was pared by 1 base and J by 3 bases, with 13 bases between. The CDR3 is 16 residues long. In nucleotides, the CDR3 is TGTGCCAGTAGTATAGGAACAGGGAGATTCAATCAGCCCCAGCATTTT. It encodes CASSIGTGRFNQPQHF. Combining the CDR3 with reference TRBV19 and TRBJ1-5 gives the whole variable domain DGGITQSPKYLFRKEGQNVTLSCEQNLNHDAMYWYRQDPGQGLRLIYYSQIVNDFQKGDIAEGYSVSREKKESFPLTVTSAQKNPTAFYLCASSIGTGRFNQPQHFGDGTRLSIL.

The rearrangement joins TRBV7-8 to TRBJ2-7; D is uncertain. V lost 5 bases to trimming and J lost 6 bases, with 11 bases between them. Germline V gene data show CDR1 as SGHVS and CDR2 as FQNEAQ. The length of the CDR3 is 12 residues. CDR3 nucleotides: TGTGCCAGCAGCCCTAACGCCGTCGAGCAGTACTTC. It translates to CASSPNAVEQYF. Based on the CDR3 plus reference TRBV7-8 and TRBJ2-7, the full variable domain is GAGVSQSPRYKVAKRGQDVALRCDPISGHVSLFWYQQALGQGPEFLTYFQNEAQLDKSGLPSDRFFAERPEGSVSTLKIQRTQQEDSAVYLCASSPNAVEQYFGPGTRLTVT.

The chain uses TRBV28 and TRBJ1-6; 7 bases fit TRBD1. The CDR3 loop spans 17 amino acids. The germline gives CDR1 MDHEN, CDR2 SYDVKM. Trimming at V came to 6 bases and at J to 7 bases, leaving 15 bases not matched to a gene. The CDR3: CASSRPGQPAQNSPLHF. Here the CDR3 DNA reads TGTGCCAGCAGCAGGCCGGGACAGCCCGCCCAGAATTCACCCCTCCACTTT.

The chain links TRBV28 to TRBJ2-7; D unresolved. Trimming pared 5 bases from V and 5 bases from J, leaving 10 bases between. The CDR3 consists of 12 residues. CDR1 MDHEN and CDR2 SYDVKM come from the germline V gene. The DNA of the CDR3 is TGTGCCAGCAGTCCTATCGGTAACGAGCAGTACTTC. Amino acid sequence: CASSPIGNEQYF.

V gene TRBV9 combines with J gene TRBJ2-7, with TRBD2 matching 10 bases. Germline V gene data show CDR1 as SGDLS and CDR2 as YYNGEE. The V gene end was trimmed by 0 bases and the J gene end by 3 bases; junction bases not matched to a gene: 3. The CDR3 covers 15 residues. CDR3 region: CASSVELAGIYEQYF. The CDR3 DNA sequence: TGTGCCAGCAGCGTAGAACTAGCGGGAATCTACGAGCAGTACTTC.

This rearrangement joins TRBV28 to TRBJ2-3; D perhaps matches TRBD2 (5 bases). Trimming stripped 5 bases from V and 0 bases from J, with 21 bases between. Germline-derived CDR1 and CDR2 are MDHEN and SYDVKM. This CDR3 region has 18 residues. The CDR3 region has the DNA TGTGCCAGCAGTCCAACTGGGGTGTGGGGAGCTAGCACAGATACGCAGTATTTT. It specifies CASSPTGVWGASTDTQYF. Based on the CDR3 plus reference TRBV28 and TRBJ2-3, the full variable domain is DVKVTQSSRYLVKRTGEKVFLECVQDMDHENMFWYRQDPGLGLRLIYFSYDVKMKEKGDIPEGYSVSREKKERFSLILESASTNQTSMYLCASSPTGVWGASTDTQYFGPGTRLTVL.

The genes are TRBV21-1 and TRBJ1-1; the table calls TRBD1, which could not be checked here. TRBV21-1 has pseudogene status. The length of the CDR3 is 14 residues. CDR3 protein: CASSKERQGSEAFF. CDR3 in DNA: TGTGCCAGCAGCAAAGAGAGACAGGGTTCTGAAGCTTTCTTT.

This chain connects TRBV4-3 to TRBJ2-7; TRBD2 might be the D (6 bases). V lost 1 base to trimming and J lost 5 bases, with 18 bases between them. Germline CDR1 and CDR2: LGHNA and YSLEER. The CDR3 is 16 amino acids. CDR3 residues: CASSQVWAGGIDEQYF. CDR3 sequence (DNA): TGCGCCAGCAGCCAAGTTTGGGCCGGAGGGATTGACGAGCAGTACTTC.

V is TRBV7-7 and J is TRBJ2-1, with 13 positions matching TRBD2. V was pared by 4 bases and J by 6 bases, with 3 bases of the junction left unmatched. Germline V lookup: CDR1 SSHAT, CDR2 FNYEAQ (reference sequence). This CDR3 has 15 residues. In DNA, the CDR3 is TGTGCCAGCAGCTCCGGACTAGCGGGAGTCAATGAGCAGTTCTTC. Translated, it gives CASSSGLAGVNEQFF.

This CDR3 is CATGQGASSRQPQHF. The CDR3 DNA follows: TGTGCCACTGGACAGGGGGCATCCTCTCGGCAGCCCCAGCATTTT. The chain combines TRBV2 with TRBJ1-5, with 11 bases lining up with TRBD1. Germline trimming cut 10 bases from V and 7 bases from J; bases unmatched to any gene: 12. The CDR3 runs 15 residues. From germline, CDR1 is SNHLY and CDR2 FYNNEI.

This chain uses TRBV18 with TRBJ2-7; TRBD2 matches 8 bases. There are 15 residues in the CDR3. The germline CDR1 and CDR2 sequences are KGHSH and LQKENI. Trimming at V came to 3 bases and at J to 5 bases, leaving 9 bases not matched to a gene. The CDR3 protein is CASSPYGTRKDEQYF. In DNA form, the CDR3 reads TGTGCCAGCTCACCCTACGGGACTAGGAAGGACGAGCAGTACTTC.

This clone was counted a few times. The rearrangement uses TRBV5-1 and TRBJ1-1, with 7 bases lining up with TRBD1. Trimming took 6 bases from V and 1 from J; bases not matched to a gene: 6. Germline V lookup: CDR1 SGHRS, CDR2 YFSETQ. This CDR3 comprises 14 residues. The CDR3 DNA reads as TGCGCCAGCAACCCGACAGGGCCGAACACTGAAGCTTTCTTT. Protein sequence: CASNPTGPNTEAFF.

The chain is built from TRBV25-1 and TRBJ2-1, with TRBD1 matching over 7 bases. The V segment lost 3 bases and the J segment 6 bases; nucleotides outside the gene matches: 11. This CDR3 is 16 amino acids long. The germline CDR1 and CDR2 sequences are MGHDK and SYGVNS. The CDR3: CASSDPTTGNFNEQFF. The DNA of the CDR3 is TGTGCCAGCAGTGACCCTACGACAGGGAACTTCAATGAGCAGTTCTTC.

V usage is TRBV18 and J usage is TRBJ2-3, with TRBD1 identical over 12 bases. Germline values: CDR1 KGHSH, CDR2 LQKENI. The CDR3 is 15 amino acids. The ends lost 6 bases at V and 6 bases at J; junction bases unmatched: 7. As DNA, the CDR3 is TGTGCCAGCTCTCCGGGACAGGGGGCTTGGGATACGCAGTATTTT. Translation gives CASSPGQGAWDTQYF.

This rearrangement joins TRBV30 to TRBJ1-2, with D maybe TRBD1 (5 bases). Germline CDR1 and CDR2: GTSNPN and SVGIG (reference sequence). V was shortened by 4 bases and J by 4 bases, with 16 bases between the two germline ends. The CDR3 extends over 14 amino acids. The CDR3 spells CAWKSREGFYGYTF. CDR3 nucleotides: TGTGCCTGGAAGTCGAGGGAGGGGTTCTATGGCTACACCTTC.

Only one count was recorded for this clone. The chain combines TRBV5-8 with TRBJ2-7, with D maybe TRBD2 (6 bases). Trimming took 1 base from V and 3 from J, leaving 11 bases between them. CDR3 length: 14 residues. Germline values: CDR1 SGHTS, CDR2 YDEGEE. The CDR3 bases are TGTGCCAGCAGCTTGTCCCAGGGAGGCTACGAGCAGTACTTC. Protein product: CASSLSQGGYEQYF.